One sample yielded the 32 T cell receptor beta chains listed below, sequenced in a study of immune characterization of retroperitoneal liposarcoma. Each CDR3 protein is one row after TCRdb ran MiXCR on the PCR reads. The data contain several thousand distinct CDR3 sequences, roughly 30% of them singletons. Sequencing was carried out using blood. These receptors were taken from a male donor with retroperitoneal liposarcoma.

On this clonotype itself: This sequence may be a read error, since a much larger clone differs from it by one base. V is TRBV6-1 and J is TRBJ1-6, with 10 bases identical to TRBD1. CDR3 length equals 15 residues. Germline V gives CDR1 MNHNS, CDR2 SASEGT. The CDR3 DNA sequence: TGTGCCAGCAGTGTTAGGACAGGGGGAAACTCACCCCTCCAATTT. It is translated as CASSVRTGGNSPLQF.

This clonotype is categorized as medium-sized (0.01 to 0.1%). The chain uses TRBV7-2 and TRBJ1-2; D is uncertain. V lost 2 bases, J lost 8 bases, and 18 bases lay in between. In germline, CDR1 is SGHTA, CDR2 FQGNSA. The CDR3 loop spans 15 amino acids. The CDR3 DNA reads as TGTGCCAGCAGCTTAAAAACCCGGGCCTCGAGGGGCTACACCTTC. It translates to CASSLKTRASRGYTF.

The sample holds many counts of this clonotype. The rearrangement joins TRBV6-6 to TRBJ1-1; D possibly corresponds to TRBD1 (6 bases). CDR3 size: 15 residues. V lost 2 bases and J 0 bases, leaving 10 bases between the germline ends. Per the germline V gene, CDR1 is MNHNY and CDR2 is SVGAGI (reference sequence). The CDR3 is CASSYTGNLNTEAFF. CDR3 nucleotide sequence: TGTGCCAGCAGTTACACAGGGAATTTGAACACTGAAGCTTTCTTT.

This clonotype was detected many times. The gene calls are TRBV5-4 and TRBJ2-5; TRBD1 matches at 9 bases. Germline lookup yields CDR1 SGHNT and CDR2 YYREEE (reference sequence). V gave up 4 bases and J gave up 2 bases; unmatched junction bases: 3. The CDR3 loop spans 14 amino acids. CDR3: CASSPGQGQETQYF. The DNA for the CDR3 is TGTGCCAGCAGCCCGGGACAGGGTCAAGAGACCCAGTACTTC.

This chain joins TRBV6-1 and TRBJ2-5; TRBD1 aligns across 9 bases. This CDR3 is 14 amino acids long. V trimming: 5 bases; J trimming: 5 bases; junction bases outside the gene matches: 6. The germline CDR1 and CDR2 sequences are MNHNS and SASEGT. The CDR3 coding sequence is TGTGCCAGCAGTTCCGGACAGGGGCATGAGACCCAGTACTTC. Its protein is CASSSGQGHETQYF.

In its sample, this clonotype is large. The chain couples TRBV7-2 to TRBJ2-1; D is unclear. The tail of the sequence fits TRBJ2-7 better, so the J call may be wrong. The CDR3 has 13 residues. The germline gives CDR1 SGHTA, CDR2 FQGNSA. CDR3 amino acids: CASSHYNYNEQYF. Here the CDR3 DNA reads TGTGCCAGCAGCCATTATAACTACAATGAGCAGTACTTC.

This clonotype was seen repeatedly, ten times or more. V gene TRBV4-2 combines with J gene TRBJ2-3, with TRBD2 matching over 8 bases. Germline CDR1 LGHNA, CDR2 YNFKEQ. Trimming removed 2 bases from V and 5 bases from J; junction bases left unmatched: 6. The CDR3 runs 15 residues. CDR3 DNA sequence: TGTGCCAGCAGCCAAAGGGCCAGCGGGGGAGATACGCAGTATTTT. It is translated as CASSQRASGGDTQYF.

This clonotype is medium-sized within its sample. V is TRBV7-2 and J is TRBJ2-1; D gene uncertain. The germline gives CDR1 SGHTA, CDR2 FQGNSA. The CDR3 is 16 residues long. Trimming left V 1 base short and J 0 bases short, with 10 bases between. The CDR3 spells CASSLVAASSYNEQFF. CDR3 DNA: TGTGCCAGCAGCTTAGTCGCGGCGAGCTCCTACAATGAGCAGTTCTTC.

In its sample, this clonotype was seen a few times. The chain carries TRBV11-2 and TRBJ1-2; D call uncertain. This CDR3 has 13 residues. Trimming stripped 4 bases from V and 0 bases from J, with 6 bases between. CDR1 SGHAT and CDR2 FQNNGV come from the germline V gene. The CDR3 spells CASSSTANYGYTF. DNA for the CDR3: TGTGCCAGCAGCTCCACAGCTAACTATGGCTACACCTTC.

This clonotype was recorded a few times. This chain links TRBV7-2 with TRBJ2-5; 9 bases are a match to TRBD1. The end of the DNA fits TRBJ2-1 better, so the J call may be wrong. The CDR3 totals 14 residues. Germline CDR1 reads SGHTA; CDR2 reads FQGNSA. CDR3 residues: CASSPTGGKETQFF. The CDR3 DNA sequence: TGTGCCAGCAGTCCTACAGGGGGCAAAGAGACCCAGTTCTTC.

This clonotype was seen ten or more times. This sequence joins TRBV7-6 and TRBJ2-1; D remains ambiguous. Judging by the DNA end, TRBJ2-7 fits better; the J call may be wrong. This CDR3 has 16 residues. Germline loops: CDR1 SGHVS, CDR2 FNYEAQ. The chain's CDR3 is CASSLELASAYNEQYF. CDR3 DNA: TGTGCCAGCAGCTTAGAGTTAGCTTCAGCCTACAATGAGCAGTACTTC.

By sample share, this clonotype is medium-sized. The J gene is TRBJ1-6, the V gene TRBV14; maybe TRBD1 (6 bases). Germline V gives CDR1 SGHDN, CDR2 FVKESK. This CDR3 comprises 15 residues. Trimming took off 4 bases at V and 9 bases at J, with 16 bases between the two ends. The CDR3 region is CASSPNTGLSSPLHF. Here the CDR3 DNA reads TGTGCCAGCAGCCCAAATACAGGGCTATCTTCACCCCTCCACTTT.

Comment on this clonotype: The CDR3 does not end in the conserved phenylalanine or tryptophan, so this is likely a read error. The chain couples TRBV7-4 to TRBJ1-2; 10 bases are shared with TRBD1. V lost 0 bases to trimming and J lost 7 bases; unmatched junction nucleotides: 8. CDR1 is SGHVT, CDR2 SQSDAQ, per germline. The CDR3 is 16 amino acids. The CDR3 region is CASSLARGQGKGGYTL. In DNA form, the CDR3 reads TGTGCCAGCAGCTTAGCGCGGGGACAGGGGAAAGGTGGCTACACCTTA.

This clonotype has a count of ten or more. The chain has TRBV6-1 and TRBJ1-2, with 8 bases fitting TRBD1. The CDR3 sequence is 15 residues long. The trim removed 4 bases at V and 4 bases at J, leaving 8 bases unmatched. Looked up from germline, CDR1 is MNHNS and CDR2 is SASEGT. Here the CDR3 DNA reads TGTGCCAGCAGTGCCCGGACAGGGAGCAGCTATGGCTACACCTTC. It yields the protein CASSARTGSSYGYTF.

The chain couples TRBV7-8 to TRBJ2-1; D is ambiguous. The CDR3 is made up of 14 amino acids. Germline-derived CDR1 and CDR2 are SGHVS and FQNEAQ. V lost 8 bases to trimming and J lost 0 bases, with 11 bases between them. Written as DNA, the CDR3 is TGTGCCAGCGCTAGACGTAACTCCTACAATGAGCAGTTCTTC. It is translated as CASARRNSYNEQFF.

This clonotype appeared many times. The V gene is TRBV6-1, the J gene TRBJ2-5, with D unclear. The CDR3 sequence is 17 residues long. CDR1 is MNHNS, CDR2 SASEGT, per germline. The V end was cut by 4 bases, the J end by 4 bases, with 22 bases between. CDR3 amino acids: CASSGYLTAKVGETQYF. The DNA of the CDR3 is TGTGCCAGCAGTGGCTACCTCACAGCTAAAGTTGGAGAGACCCAGTACTTC.

This chain joins TRBV18 and TRBJ2-3, with 9 bases identical to TRBD1. The CDR3 has 14 residues. V lost 6 bases, J lost 4 bases, and 5 bases stayed unmatched. Germline-derived CDR1 and CDR2 are KGHSH and LQKENI. CDR3 bases: TGTGCCAGCTCGGGGACAGGGAGACCAGATACGCAGTATTTT. Translated: CASSGTGRPDTQYF. The whole variable domain, filled in from reference TRBV18 and TRBJ2-3, reads NAGVMQNPRHLVRRRGQEARLRCSPMKGHSHVYWYRQLPEEGLKFMVYLQKENIIDESGMPKERFSAEFPKEGPSILRIQQVVRGDSAAYFCASSGTGRPDTQYFGPGTRLTVL.

This clonotype was recorded a few times. The chain combines TRBV6-8 with TRBJ2-3, with 11 bases matching TRBD1. CDR1 MNHGY and CDR2 SAAAGT come from the germline V gene. After removal of 2 bases from V and 5 bases from J, the junction contained 3 bases not matched to a gene. The CDR3 spans 15 residues. The CDR3 region has the DNA TGTGCCAGCAGTTACACCGGGACAGGGGGAGATACGCAGTATTTT. This sequence encodes CASSYTGTGGDTQYF.

This clonotype was counted ten times or more. The chain recombines TRBV27 with TRBJ2-1; D is unresolved. Germline lookup yields CDR1 MNHEY and CDR2 SMNVEV (reference sequence). CDR3 length equals 15 residues. V was shortened by 1 base and J by 0 bases, with 7 bases between the two germline ends. For the CDR3, the DNA is TGTGCCAGCAGTTTATTACCAGGCTCCTACAATGAGCAGTTCTTC. Amino acid sequence: CASSLLPGSYNEQFF.

This clonotype is classed as medium-sized. This chain connects TRBV4-1 to TRBJ1-2; 7 bases match TRBD1. CDR1 is MGHRA, CDR2 YSYEKL, per germline. CDR3 length: 15 amino acids. J lost 3 bases, V lost 0 bases, and 4 bases had no gene match. The DNA for the CDR3 is TGCGCCAGCAGCCAAGACGCGACAGGGCACTATGGCTACACCTTC. It yields the protein CASSQDATGHYGYTF.

The V gene is TRBV9, the J gene TRBJ2-1, with 9 bases lining up with TRBD2. The CDR3 loop spans 16 amino acids. Unmatched junction bases numbered 11, after V lost 0 bases and J lost 10 bases. Germline lookup yields CDR1 SGDLS and CDR2 YYNGEE. The CDR3 DNA follows: TGTGCCAGCAGCGTAGGAGGAGCGGGGGGCTCCTACGAGCAGTTCTTC. Translating it yields CASSVGGAGGSYEQFF.

This clonotype appeared a few times. J is TRBJ2-6 and V is TRBV12-3 or TRBV12-4; D is unclear. V lost 7 bases to trimming and J lost 0 bases, with 13 bases between them. The CDR3 sequence is 16 residues long. The CDR3 DNA is TGTGCCAGCACCCCTTCTATAAGCTCTGGGGCCAACGTCCTGACTTTC. Translating it yields CASTPSISSGANVLTF.

The sample holds one count of this clonotype. This rearrangement joins TRBV5-6 to TRBJ2-1; TRBD2 matches 9 bases. Germline V gene data show CDR1 as SGHDT and CDR2 as YYEEEE. The V segment lost 1 base and the J segment 7 bases; nucleotides outside the gene matches: 6. The CDR3 extends over 15 amino acids. CDR3 amino acids: CASSLHSGGPNEQFF. DNA of the CDR3: TGTGCCAGCAGCTTGCACAGCGGGGGGCCGAATGAGCAGTTCTTC. Variable domain in full (rest from reference TRBV5-6 and TRBJ2-1): DAGVTQSPTHLIKTRGQQVTLRCSPKSGHDTVSWYQQALGQGPQFIFQYYEEEERQRGNFPDRFSGHQFPNYSSELNVNALLLGDSALYLCASSLHSGGPNEQFFGPGTRLTVL.

The table lists this clonotype with many counts. The chain uses TRBV11-2 and TRBJ1-2; no clear D gene. Per the germline V gene, CDR1 is SGHAT and CDR2 is FQNNGV. Trimming took 5 bases from V and 2 from J, leaving 18 bases between them. The CDR3 length is 16 residues. CDR3 sequence (DNA): TGTGCCAGCAGCGCCATTCTCCAGCAACTCAACTATGGCTACACCTTC. It encodes CASSAILQQLNYGYTF.

This sequence joins TRBV6-6 and TRBJ1-5; 7 positions agree with TRBD1. J lost 0 bases, V lost 5 bases, and 4 bases had no gene match. Germline CDR1 reads MNHNY; CDR2 reads SVGAGI (reference sequence). The CDR3 loop spans 15 amino acids. The CDR3 DNA reads TGTGCCAGCAGTAGGACAGGCGATAGCAATCAGCCCCAGCATTTT. Translated: CASSRTGDSNQPQHF.

At least ten counts were recorded for this clonotype. The chain recombines TRBV27 with TRBJ2-1; a weak D match, TRBD2 (5 bases). V was pared by 6 bases and J by 10 bases, with 22 bases between. Looked up from germline, CDR1 is MNHEY and CDR2 is SMNVEV (reference sequence). CDR3 length: 15 amino acids. The CDR3 DNA reads as TGTGCCAGCAGACCTCCCGGAGGCAGCGTAGGGGAGCAGTTCTTC. This encodes CASRPPGGSVGEQFF.

In this sample, this clonotype turned up many times. The chain couples TRBV6-1 to TRBJ2-1; 13 bases are shared with TRBD2. The ends lost 5 bases at V and 9 bases at J; junction bases unmatched: 16. Germline assignment: CDR1 MNHNS and CDR2 SASEGT. The CDR3 spans 18 residues. As DNA, the CDR3 is TGTGCCAGCAGTCCTCCTTACGGACTAGCGGGAGTGGTCCCTGAGCAGTTCTTC. It translates to CASSPPYGLAGVVPEQFF.

This clonotype was recorded at least ten times. The DNA of the CDR3 is TGTGCCAGCAGTTCCAGGGGTCGTGAAAAACTGTTTTTT. It translates to CASSSRGREKLFF. The chain employs TRBV6-6 and TRBJ1-4, with D possibly being TRBD1 (6 bases). The CDR3 sequence is 13 residues long. V was clipped by 4 bases and J by 7 bases, with 10 bases between them. Germline lookup yields CDR1 MNHNY and CDR2 SVGAGI (reference sequence).

This clonotype has at least ten counts. V usage is TRBV3-1 and J usage is TRBJ2-1; D assignment may be TRBD1 or TRBD2 (5 bases each). Germline V gene data show CDR1 as LGHDT and CDR2 as YNNKEL (reference sequence). The CDR3 is 15 amino acids. Trimming pared 1 base from V and 7 bases from J, leaving 14 bases between. CDR3 in DNA: TGTGCCAGCAGCCAAGCTATGGGGGTGAGTAATGAGCAGTTCTTC. Its translation: CASSQAMGVSNEQFF.

The chain uses TRBV6-5 and TRBJ2-5; D remains ambiguous. The ends were cut back, 0 bases at V and 11 bases at J, with 16 bases in the middle. Germline CDR1 MNHEY, CDR2 SVGAGI. This CDR3 contains 14 residues. CDR3 DNA: TGTGCCAGCAGTTACTCGATTGAGAGTGGTGAGCAGTACTTC. Encoded protein: CASSYSIESGEQYF.

This clonotype was recorded many times. This chain joins TRBV7-7 and TRBJ2-1; D perhaps matches TRBD1 (5 bases). Near its end, the DNA agrees better with TRBJ2-5, so the J call may be wrong. Looked up from germline, CDR1 is SSHAT and CDR2 is FNYEAQ (reference sequence). This CDR3 region has 13 residues. CDR3 in DNA: TGTGCCAGCAGCCAAGTAAGGGGAGAGACCCAGTACTTC. This sequence encodes CASSQVRGETQYF.

The chain couples TRBV6-4 to TRBJ2-1; D call uncertain. Germline V gene sequence: CDR1 MRHNA, CDR2 SNTAGT. Trimming stripped 5 bases from V and 0 bases from J, with 5 bases between. The CDR3 contains 13 residues. The chain's CDR3 is CASSSSSYNEQFF. In DNA, the CDR3 is TGTGCCAGCAGTTCTAGCTCCTACAATGAGCAGTTCTTC.